The source of this TCR beta chain is a study of blood T cell repertoires in COVID-19. Study-wide background: T cells, B-cell-depleted T cells, or PBMCs provided the cDNA or gDNA that served as material.

TCRdb's table, derived via immunoSEQ multiplex PCR, lists solely in-frame clones and lacks some. The data show tens of thousands of clones, roughly 80% seen once. With V trimmed by 1 base and J by 8 bases, 11 bases remained unmatched. CDR1 is SGHAT and CDR2 is FQNNGV in the germline V gene. The CDR3 runs to 18 residues. This clone was counted a single time. The chain has TRBV11-2 and TRBJ2-3; the match to TRBD2 covers 14 bases. Sequencing input: peripheral blood. This TCR was sampled from a woman over 75 with active or convalescent COVID-19. CDR3 nucleotide sequence: TGTGCCAGCAGCTTAGGGGCCCCGGGACTAGCGGGAGCAACTACGCAGTATTTT. It yields the protein CASSLGAPGLAGATTQYF.